The T cell receptor (beta chain) under discussion was sequenced for a study of Graves' ophthalmopathy and Graves' hyperthyroidism. The sequenced template was RNA, covering the TCR beta CDR3 region. Second-round multiplex PCR followed a first-round RT-PCR using HTBI primers. Each CDR3 protein gets one entry after TCRdb re-called the multiplex PCR reads with MiXCR. This table has a few hundred thousand distinct CDR3 sequences, 35% to 40% appearing once. Study results and caveats: A model of 13 signatures distinguished ophthalmopathy from stable hyperthyroidism at roughly 86% sensitivity and roughly 82% specificity.

About this clonotype itself: The antigen remains unidentified.

V was trimmed by 5 bases and J by 4 bases, leaving 15 bases between them. The CDR3 loop spans 16 amino acids. Germline V gene sequence: CDR1 MNHEY, CDR2 SVGAGI. The sequenced material came from peripheral blood or thyroid tissue (not recorded which). The chain employs TRBV6-5 and TRBJ1-6; tentative D call: TRBD1 (6 bases). The clonotype originates from an adult man with Graves' hyperthyroidism. The CDR3 loop is CASSGAGDFYNSPLHF. The CDR3 DNA reads as TGTGCCAGCAGTGGGGCAGGGGATTTTTATAATTCACCCCTCCACTTT.